The present entry profiles one T cell receptor (beta chain) with its context. This sample was taken from a study of cytomegalovirus exposure and HLA in healthy donors. V lost 4 bases, J lost 3 bases, and 13 bases lay in between. The CDR3 totals 14 residues. Per the germline V gene, CDR1 is SEHNR and CDR2 is FQNEAQ (reference sequence). The PCR had 60 Vbeta and 13 Jbeta primers. Clones were sequenced by immunoSEQ multiplex PCR, and TCRdb holds only the in-frame ones, with some missing. The sample shows about 190,000 clones, 78% of them seen only once. Sequences were obtained from PBMCs. The receptor was derived from a woman aged 30 to 39 in good health and CMV-seropositive. The chain links TRBV7-9 to TRBJ2-7; D is uncertain. CDR3: CASSSRRHRYEQYF. The CDR3 DNA reads as TGTGCCAGCAGCTCCCGCAGGCACCGCTACGAGCAGTACTTC.